This T cell receptor beta chain stems from a study of blood T cell repertoires in COVID-19. Study-level information: Some COVID-19 samples were acute and others convalescent; all came from the United States, Italy and Spain. In each case, the material was cDNA or gDNA derived from T cells, B-cell-depleted T cells, or PBMCs.

CDR3 length equals 16 residues. J gave up 3 bases and V 0 bases, and 4 bases lay outside the gene matches. Germline values: CDR1 SGHVS, CDR2 FNYEAQ. The authors' processing: Estimated nucleated cell counts came from reference gene primer amplification. Sequencing used immunoSEQ multiplex PCR; TCRdb keeps in-frame clones, though not all of them. V and J calls and clone size come straight from that table; D and trimming were deduced from the DNA. Among some 97,000 clones listed, roughly 85% were seen once. Material: peripheral blood. The receptor was derived from a woman aged 65 to 85 with acute or convalescent COVID-19. This chain uses TRBV7-6 with TRBJ2-1, with TRBD2 matching over 8 bases. CDR3 bases: TGTGCCAGCAGCTTAGCGGCGGGGGGACTCTACAATGAGCAGTTCTTC. The encoded protein is CASSLAAGGLYNEQFF.